This TCR beta chain stems from a study of T cells in Graves' hyperthyroidism and ophthalmopathy. The investigators amplified TCR beta CDR3 regions from RNA transcripts. TCR CDR3 regions were first amplified by RT-PCR with HTBI primers. TCRdb reanalysed the multiplex PCR reads using MiXCR and keeps one entry per CDR3 protein. The sample yields 350,000 to 450,000 distinct CDR3 sequences, around 15% seen once. Trimming shortened V by 5 bases and J by 1 base, and 6 bases separated the two germline ends. The CDR3 is 12 residues long. Looked up from germline, CDR1 is SGHAT and CDR2 is FQNNGV. At least ten counts were recorded for this clonotype.

The source material was blood. The TCR was taken from a man aged 50 to 60 with Graves' ophthalmopathy. This sequence joins TRBV11-2 and TRBJ2-7; D remains ambiguous. The CDR3 nucleotides read TGTGCCAGCAGCCGCGGATCCTACGAGCAGTACTTC. Protein product: CASSRGSYEQYF.